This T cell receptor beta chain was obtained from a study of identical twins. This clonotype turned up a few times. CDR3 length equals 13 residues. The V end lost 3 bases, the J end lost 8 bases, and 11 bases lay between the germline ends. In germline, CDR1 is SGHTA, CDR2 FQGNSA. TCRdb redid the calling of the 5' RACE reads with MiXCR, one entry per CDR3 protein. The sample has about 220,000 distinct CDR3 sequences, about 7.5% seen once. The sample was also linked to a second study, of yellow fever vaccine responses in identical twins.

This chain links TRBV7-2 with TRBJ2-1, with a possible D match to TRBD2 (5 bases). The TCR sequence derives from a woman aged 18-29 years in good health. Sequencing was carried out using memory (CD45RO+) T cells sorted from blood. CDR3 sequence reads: CASSFGLRDEQFF. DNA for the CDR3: TGTGCCAGCAGCTTCGGACTGAGGGATGAGCAGTTCTTC. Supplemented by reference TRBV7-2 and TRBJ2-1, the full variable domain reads GAGVSQSPSNKVTEKGKDVELRCDPISGHTALYWYRQSLGQGLEFLIYFQGNSAPDKSGLPSDRFSAERTGGSVSTLTIQRTQQEDSAVYLCASSFGLRDEQFFGPGTRLTVL.